The rows below give T cell receptor beta chains drawn from one sample of a study of T cell responses to AZD1222 COVID-19 vaccine. TCRdb's copy holds only in-frame clones and misses some; the assay was immunoSEQ multiplex PCR. Counted here are 150,000 or so clones, less than 95% occurring once; the ten biggest clones make up around 4.4%. The sequences come from peripheral blood, collected on day 0 of AZD1222 vaccination. Receptors were obtained from an adult in good health. Both conserved end residues are part of each CDR3. The D gene is left open where the match is weak. A clone size is listed for some rows: how often the clone was seen (once, few, many), or a class if it is expanded.

J gene | clone size | V gene | D gene | CDR3 protein | CDR3 DNA
TRBJ2-3 | - | TRBV11-2 | TRBD2 | CASRVAGDTDTQYF | TGTGCCAGCAGGGTAGCGGGAGACACAGATACGCAGTATTTT
TRBJ2-2 | - | TRBV9 | - | CASSVQVPGELFF | TGTGCCAGCAGCGTACAGGTCCCCGGGGAGCTGTTTTTT
TRBJ2-7 | - | TRBV11-3 | - | CASSLPAGTNEQYF | TGTGCCAGCAGCTTACCGGCAGGGACGAACGAGCAGTACTTC
TRBJ2-4 | - | TRBV18 | - | CASSPQGKERNIQYF | TGTGCCAGCTCTCCCCAGGGGAAAGAGCGGAACATTCAGTACTTC
TRBJ1-2 | - | TRBV28 | TRBD1 | CASGTAGYGYTF | TGTGCCAGCGGGACAGCGGGGTATGGCTACACCTTC
TRBJ2-7 | - | TRBV28 | TRBD1 | CASRTGLYEQYF | TGTGCCAGCCGGACAGGTCTCTACGAGCAGTACTTC
TRBJ2-6 | - | TRBV6-2/TRBV6-3 | - | CASSLGSLAPGANVLTF | TGTGCCAGCAGTTTGGGCAGCCTAGCCCCTGGGGCCAACGTCCTGACTTTC
TRBJ2-7 | few | TRBV28 | - | CASTSWGTASYEQYF | TGTGCCAGCACCTCCTGGGGGACGGCCTCCTACGAGCAGTACTTC
TRBJ1-1 | - | TRBV28 | TRBD1 | CASSFLQGGREAFF | TGTGCCAGCAGTTTTTTACAGGGGGGAAGGGAAGCTTTCTTT
TRBJ2-3 | - | TRBV28 | - | CASRTAGPPDTQYF | TGTGCCAGCAGGACCGCGGGACCCCCAGATACGCAGTATTTT
TRBJ2-2 | - | TRBV6-5 | - | CASSWQGQKLTGELFF | TGTGCCAGCAGTTGGCAAGGACAAAAACTAACCGGGGAGCTGTTTTTT
TRBJ2-7 | - | TRBV30 | - | CAWSVRGTLRSYEQYF | TGTGCCTGGAGTGTACGGGGAACTCTCCGGTCCTACGAGCAGTACTTC
TRBJ1-6 | - | TRBV14 | - | CASSQDRGVSPLHF | TGTGCCAGCAGCCAAGATCGTGGCGTTTCACCCCTCCACTTT
TRBJ2-7 | - | TRBV18 | - | CASSGYEQYF | TGTGCCTCGTCTGGGTACGAGCAGTACTTC
TRBJ1-2 | - | TRBV5-1 | - | CASSRRGGTVEGYTF | TGCGCCAGCAGCCGCCGGGGCGGGACCGTGGAAGGCTACACCTTC
TRBJ1-1 | - | TRBV11-2 | - | CASTLGSGLGTEAFF | TGTGCCAGCACCCTAGGTTCCGGCCTGGGCACTGAAGCTTTCTTT
TRBJ1-2 | - | TRBV29-1 | - | CSVEEDTNYGYTF | TGCAGCGTTGAAGAAGACACCAACTATGGCTACACCTTC
TRBJ1-5 | - | TRBV30 | - | CAWSLGGSDHQPQHF | TGTGCCTGGAGTCTCGGGGGATCGGACCATCAGCCCCAGCATTTT
TRBJ2-7 | - | TRBV15 | - | CATSRFRGEQYF | TGTGCCACCAGCAGATTCAGGGGCGAGCAGTACTTC
TRBJ1-6 | - | TRBV28 | TRBD1 | CASQGTGWDGGSPLHF | TGTGCCAGCCAAGGGACAGGGTGGGATGGTGGTTCACCCCTCCACTTT
TRBJ1-1 | once | TRBV20-1 | TRBD1 | CSASLQGARTEAFF | TGCAGTGCTAGTCTACAGGGGGCAAGGACTGAAGCTTTCTTT